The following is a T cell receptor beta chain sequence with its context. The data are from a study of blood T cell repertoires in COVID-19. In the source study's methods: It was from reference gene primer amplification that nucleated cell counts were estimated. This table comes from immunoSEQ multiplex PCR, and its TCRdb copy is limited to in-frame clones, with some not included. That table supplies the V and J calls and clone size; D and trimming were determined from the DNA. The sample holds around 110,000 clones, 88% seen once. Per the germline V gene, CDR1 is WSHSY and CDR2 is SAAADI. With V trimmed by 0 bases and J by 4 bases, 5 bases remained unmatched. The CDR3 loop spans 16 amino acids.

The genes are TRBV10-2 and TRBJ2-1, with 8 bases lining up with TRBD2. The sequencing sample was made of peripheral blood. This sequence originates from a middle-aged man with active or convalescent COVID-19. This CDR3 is CASSESGGRSYNEQFF. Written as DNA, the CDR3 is TGCGCCAGCAGTGAGTCTGGCGGGAGGTCGTACAATGAGCAGTTCTTC.